The 22 T cell receptor beta chains presented below share a single source sample, sequenced in a study of T cells in Graves' hyperthyroidism and ophthalmopathy. The CDR3 regions of TCR beta were amplified from RNA transcripts. RT-PCR in the first round (using the HTBI primer set) targeted the TCR CDR3. TCRdb re-called the multiplex PCR reads through MiXCR, storing one row per CDR3 protein. This table holds about 350,000 distinct CDR3 sequences, over 11% found once. The sequenced material came from blood. The receptors were gathered from a woman in her 30s with Graves' hyperthyroidism.

This clonotype was seen ten or more times. The CDR3 region is CASSSKRNRGVNEQFF. The CDR3 DNA reads as TGTGCCAGCAGCTCAAAAAGAAATCGGGGTGTCAATGAGCAGTTCTTC. The rearrangement uses TRBV7-9 and TRBJ2-1; D may be TRBD2 (5 bases). V lost 4 bases, J lost 6 bases, and 19 bases lay in between. Germline assignment: CDR1 SEHNR and CDR2 FQNEAQ (reference sequence). The CDR3 runs 16 residues.

This clonotype was counted at least ten times. The chain employs TRBV2 and TRBJ1-5; tentative D call: TRBD1 (5 bases). With 7 bases removed from V and 7 bases from J, the gap between germline ends came to 14 bases. This CDR3 has 13 amino acids. Germline CDR1 is SNHLY and CDR2 is FYNNEI. The CDR3 is CASMPGNGQPQHF. Here the CDR3 DNA reads TGTGCCAGCATGCCAGGGAATGGACAGCCCCAGCATTTT.

Worth noting for this clonotype: It may be a read error: a sequence one base away is much more abundant. The conserved phenylalanine or tryptophan normally closing the CDR3 is absent here, so this likely arose from a read error. The V gene is TRBV20-1, the J gene TRBJ1-1, with D hard to call. Deletions cut 3 bases from V and 0 bases from J, with 14 bases between. CDR1 and CDR2 (germline): DFQATT, SNEGSKA (reference sequence). CDR3 length equals 15 residues. CDR3 coding DNA: TGCAGTGCTAGTGAATTTTCATCGGTGAACACTGAAGCTTTCTCT. Amino acid sequence: CSASEFSSVNTEAFS.

This clonotype was observed many times. The J gene is TRBJ1-2, the V gene TRBV6-1; possible D gene TRBD1, 5 bases. CDR3 length: 13 amino acids. The V end was cut by 7 bases, the J end by 6 bases, with 15 bases between. Germline CDR1 MNHNS, CDR2 SASEGT. CDR3 loop: CASTPGGGHGYTF. The CDR3 coding sequence is TGTGCCAGCACCCCCGGGGGAGGCCATGGCTACACCTTC.

This clonotype has at least ten counts. The chain has TRBV20-1 and TRBJ2-7; a possible D gene is TRBD2 (5 bases). With 0 bases removed from V and 1 base from J, the gap between germline ends came to 10 bases. Germline values: CDR1 DFQATT, CDR2 SNEGSKA (reference sequence). This CDR3 is 14 amino acids long. The CDR3 DNA is TGCAGTGCTAGAGATCTCCGGGGATCCTACGAGCAGTACTTC. Translated, it gives CSARDLRGSYEQYF.

In its sample, this clonotype was seen many times. The J gene is TRBJ1-1, the V gene TRBV28; D is uncertain. The CDR3 sequence is 13 residues long. Trimming pared 6 bases from V and 3 bases from J, leaving 11 bases between. The germline V gene has CDR1 MDHEN and CDR2 SYDVKM. In DNA form, the CDR3 reads TGTGCCAGCAGCCCCAACACCTACACTGAAGCTTTCTTT. Translated, it gives CASSPNTYTEAFF.

This clonotype has only a few counts. The V call is TRBV19, the J call TRBJ2-1, with 9 bases that match TRBD2. Germline lookup yields CDR1 LNHDA and CDR2 SQIVND (reference sequence). This CDR3 has 16 residues. The J segment lost 3 bases and the V segment lost 4 bases, leaving 7 bases of the junction unmatched. This CDR3 reads CASSTILAGSYNEQFF. CDR3 coding DNA: TGTGCCAGTAGTACCATTCTAGCGGGGAGCTACAATGAGCAGTTCTTC.

This clonotype was found many times. J is TRBJ2-7 and V is TRBV28; 9 nucleotides line up with TRBD1. The CDR3 has 14 residues. Germline V gene sequence: CDR1 MDHEN, CDR2 SYDVKM. Germline trimming cut 6 bases from V and 6 bases from J; bases unmatched to any gene: 9. CDR3 amino acids: CASSPMGQGSEQYF. CDR3 DNA: TGTGCCAGCAGCCCGATGGGACAGGGCAGCGAGCAGTACTTC.

In this sample, this clonotype turned up a few times. The chain's CDR3 is CSAGGRAILDTQYF. CDR3 DNA: TGCAGTGCGGGAGGACGGGCCATTCTAGATACGCAGTATTTT. The chain is built from TRBV20-1 and TRBJ2-3, with D maybe TRBD2 (6 bases). Trimming took 6 bases from V and 5 from J, leaving 18 bases between them. CDR3 length: 14 amino acids. CDR1 and CDR2 from the germline V gene are DFQATT and SNEGSKA (reference sequence).

This clonotype was picked up a small number of times. This may come from a read error, since a much larger clone is one base off. The rearrangement links TRBV2 to TRBJ2-2, with 8 positions matching TRBD2. Germline lookup yields CDR1 SNHLY and CDR2 FYNNEI. CDR3 length: 16 amino acids. In nucleotides, the CDR3 is TGTGCCAGCAGTGGAAGCGGGAGAGGGTACACCCGGGAGCTGTTTTTT. Translated, it gives CASSGSGRGYTRELFF.

This clonotype appeared many times. The genes are TRBV5-1 and TRBJ1-1, with a possible D match to TRBD1 (5 bases). The germline CDR1 and CDR2 sequences are SGHRS and YFSETQ. This CDR3 spans 14 amino acids. Trimming left V 4 bases short and J 6 bases short, with 16 bases between. For the CDR3, the DNA is TGCGCCAGCAGCCCCGAACGGGGGGTAGCTGAAGCTTTCTTT. It translates to CASSPERGVAEAFF. Full variable domain (remainder filled in from reference TRBV5-1 and TRBJ1-1): KAGVTQTPRYLIKTRGQQVTLSCSPISGHRSVSWYQQTPGQGLQFLFEYFSETQRNKGNFPGRFSGRQFSNSRSEMNVSTLELGDSALYLCASSPERGVAEAFFGQGTRLTVV.

This clonotype was counted between two and nine times. The chain carries TRBV4-2 and TRBJ1-5; D uncertain. The CDR3 loop spans 13 amino acids. V shed 0 bases and J shed 7 bases, with 7 bases lying between them. Germline lookup yields CDR1 LGHNA and CDR2 YNFKEQ. The CDR3 DNA reads TGTGCCAGCAGCCAAGATACGGGACAGCCCCAGCATTTT. It translates to CASSQDTGQPQHF.

The chain links TRBV12-3 or TRBV12-4 to TRBJ1-6; D not certain. This CDR3 contains 19 residues. V was cut by 3 bases and J by 0 bases, with 18 bases left in between. DNA for the CDR3: TGTGCCAGCAGTTTGGTAGGAGGGAGTATCAGCTCCTATAATTCACCCCTCCACTTT. It encodes CASSLVGGSISSYNSPLHF.

At least ten counts were recorded for this clonotype. This chain uses TRBV3-1 with TRBJ2-7; D gene ambiguous. The CDR3 has 13 residues. Deletions cut 1 base from V and 3 bases from J, with 7 bases between. In germline, CDR1 is LGHDT, CDR2 YNNKEL (reference sequence). For the CDR3, the DNA is TGTGCCAGCAGCCAAGGCCAGAACTACGAGCAGTACTTC. Amino acids: CASSQGQNYEQYF.

This clonotype has ten or more counts. The chain links TRBV28 to TRBJ2-7; 8 bases are shared with TRBD2. CDR3 size: 15 residues. The junction had 8 bases not matched to a gene; V was cut back by 5 bases and J by 2 bases. Germline values: CDR1 MDHEN, CDR2 SYDVKM. The DNA for the CDR3 is TGTGCCAGCAGTCGAAAAACGGGACTAGCCTACGAGCAGTACTTC. It yields the protein CASSRKTGLAYEQYF.

This clonotype was picked up one time. Being one base from a much bigger clone, this may be a read error. J is TRBJ2-7 and V is TRBV5-6; D ambiguous. Trimming shortened V by 1 base and J by 3 bases, and 5 bases separated the two germline ends. The germline V gene encodes CDR1 SGHDT and CDR2 YYEEEE. The CDR3 is 12 amino acids. CDR3 residues: CASSLKFYEQYF. For the CDR3, the DNA is TGTGCCAGCAGCTTGAAGTTCTACGAGCAGTACTTC.

In this sample, this clonotype turned up a few times. The chain recombines TRBV28 with TRBJ1-5; the D gene is possibly TRBD1 (5 bases). The CDR3 covers 14 residues. Germline CDR1 MDHEN, CDR2 SYDVKM. V dropped 5 bases and J dropped 3 bases, with 11 bases sitting between them. The CDR3 nucleotides are TGTGCCAGCAGTAACCGGGGGACCAATCAGCCCCAGCATTTT. It encodes CASSNRGTNQPQHF.

This clonotype was picked up a small number of times. CDR3 loop: CASSLSDLGNEKLFF. The CDR3 DNA reads as TGTGCCAGCTCACTCTCGGATCTGGGAAATGAAAAACTGTTTTTT. The genes are TRBV18 and TRBJ1-4; D unresolved. The CDR3 consists of 15 residues. Germline CDR1 reads KGHSH; CDR2 reads LQKENI. V shed 4 bases and J shed 5 bases, with 14 bases lying between them.

This chain connects TRBV19 to TRBJ2-1; D may be TRBD2 (6 bases). V shed 2 bases and J shed 2 bases, with 10 bases lying between them. Germline values: CDR1 LNHDA, CDR2 SQIVND (reference sequence). CDR3 size: 15 residues. The CDR3 nucleotides are TGTGCCAGTAGTATATCGGGGGACCCCTACAATGAGCAGTTCTTC. It translates to CASSISGDPYNEQFF. The full variable domain, with the rest looked up from reference TRBV19 and TRBJ2-1, is DGGITQSPKYLFRKEGQNVTLSCEQNLNHDAMYWYRQDPGQGLRLIYYSQIVNDFQKGDIAEGYSVSREKKESFPLTVTSAQKNPTAFYLCASSISGDPYNEQFFGPGTRLTVL.

This clonotype was picked up many times. The rearrangement joins TRBV3-1 to TRBJ2-3, with no clear D. V lost 3 bases to trimming and J lost 1 base, with 5 bases between them. This CDR3 region has 13 residues. Germline CDR1 is LGHDT and CDR2 is YNNKEL (reference sequence). This CDR3 reads CASSHSGTDTQYF. CDR3 nucleotide sequence: TGTGCCAGCAGCCATTCCGGCACAGATACGCAGTATTTT.

This clonotype was seen ten or more times. J is TRBJ1-5 and V is TRBV6-1; 7 nucleotides line up with TRBD1. In germline, CDR1 is MNHNS, CDR2 SASEGT. The length of the CDR3 is 18 residues. V lost 6 bases to trimming and J lost 1 base; unmatched junction nucleotides: 15. As DNA, the CDR3 is TGTGCCAGCAGCAAAATTACCCCGGGACAGCTAAGCAATCAGCCCCAGCATTTT. This encodes CASSKITPGQLSNQPQHF.

Notes on this clonotype: The junction departs from germline at one end; a sequencing error may be responsible. The gene calls are TRBV6-1 and TRBJ2-5, with D hard to call. The CDR3 is 14 residues long. Germline V gene data show CDR1 as MNHNS and CDR2 as SASEGT. CDR3 coding DNA: TGTGTCAGCAGCCAGGACGGGCAGGAGAGTGCCCAGTACTTC. Residues: CVSSQDGQESAQYF.